This TCR beta chain was recorded in a study of cytomegalovirus exposure and HLA in healthy donors. The CDR3 has 13 residues. Trimming took off 1 base at V and 11 bases at J, with 14 bases between the two ends. Looked up from germline, CDR1 is MGHRA and CDR2 is YSYEKL. The PCR made use of 60 Vbeta and 13 Jbeta primers. TCRdb's copy holds only in-frame clones and misses some; the assay was immunoSEQ multiplex PCR. The sample yields 90,000 to 100,000 clones, 60% to 85% seen once. The source material was PBMCs. This clonotype was sampled from a man in his 60s in good health and CMV-seropositive. The chain has TRBV4-1 and TRBJ1-2, with unresolved D. The CDR3 here is CASSQVGPPGYTF. CDR3 DNA sequence: TGCGCCAGCAGCCAAGTTGGGCCTCCTGGGTACACCTTC.